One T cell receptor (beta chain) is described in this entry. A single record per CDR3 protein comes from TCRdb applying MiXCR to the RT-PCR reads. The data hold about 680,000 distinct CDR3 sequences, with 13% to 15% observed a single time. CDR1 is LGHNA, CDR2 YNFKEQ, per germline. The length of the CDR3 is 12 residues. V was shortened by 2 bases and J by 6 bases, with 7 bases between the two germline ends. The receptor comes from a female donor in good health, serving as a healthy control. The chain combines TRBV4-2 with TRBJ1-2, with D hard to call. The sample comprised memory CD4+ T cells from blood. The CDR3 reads CASSQNRNGYTF. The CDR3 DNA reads TGTGCCAGCAGCCAAAATAGAAATGGCTACACCTTC.